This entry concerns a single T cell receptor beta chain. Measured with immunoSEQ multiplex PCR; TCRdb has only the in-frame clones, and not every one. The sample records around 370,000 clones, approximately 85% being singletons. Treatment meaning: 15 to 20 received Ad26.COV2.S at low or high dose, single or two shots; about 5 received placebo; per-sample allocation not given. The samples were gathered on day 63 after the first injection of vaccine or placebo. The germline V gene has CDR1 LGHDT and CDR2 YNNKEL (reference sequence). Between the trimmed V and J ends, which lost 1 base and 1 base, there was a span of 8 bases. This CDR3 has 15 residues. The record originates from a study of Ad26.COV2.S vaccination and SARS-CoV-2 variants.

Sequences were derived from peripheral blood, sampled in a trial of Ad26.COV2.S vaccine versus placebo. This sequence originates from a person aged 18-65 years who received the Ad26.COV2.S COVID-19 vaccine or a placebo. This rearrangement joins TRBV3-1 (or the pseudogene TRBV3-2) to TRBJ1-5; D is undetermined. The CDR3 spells CASSQGFGSNQPQHF. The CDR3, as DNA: TGTGCCAGCAGCCAAGGTTTTGGGAGCAATCAGCCCCAGCATTTT.